One sample yielded the 30 T cell receptor beta chains listed below, sequenced in a study. Each CDR3 protein is one row after TCRdb ran MiXCR on the 5' RACE reads. The data contain approximately 60,000 distinct CDR3 sequences, 28% of them singletons. Material: tumor-infiltrating memory CD4+ T cells sorted from the breast tumor. Specified subset: memory CD4+ T cells, CD4+CD45RO+CD25-. The receptors were gathered from a female donor with breast cancer.

This clonotype was found a few times. The chain recombines TRBV7-9 with TRBJ2-1, with D perhaps assigned TRBD1 or TRBD2 (5 bases each). The germline V gene has CDR1 SEHNR and CDR2 FQNEAQ (reference sequence). V shed 2 bases and J shed 10 bases, with 9 bases lying between them. The CDR3 totals 12 residues. The CDR3 DNA sequence: TGTGCCAGCAGCTTAATGGGGGACGAGCAGTTCTTC. Encoded protein: CASSLMGDEQFF.

This clonotype was seen repeatedly, ten times or more. The gene calls are TRBV20-1 and TRBJ1-2, with D unresolved. Germline V gene lookup returns CDR1 DFQATT and CDR2 SNEGSKA (reference sequence). This CDR3 has 10 amino acids. Deletions cut 6 bases from V and 8 bases from J, with 10 bases between. In nucleotides, the CDR3 is TGCAGTGCGAGAACGGGGGGCTACACCTTC. Translating it yields CSARTGGYTF.

The gene calls are TRBV7-9 and TRBJ2-5; D is undetermined. The CDR3 loop spans 15 amino acids. Germline values: CDR1 SEHNR, CDR2 FQNEAQ (reference sequence). Deletions cut 5 bases from V and 5 bases from J, with 18 bases between. The CDR3 sequence is CASSPRRNMGETQYF. CDR3 nucleotides: TGTGCCAGCAGCCCAAGGCGGAATATGGGGGAGACCCAGTACTTC.

This clonotype was counted at least ten times. The V call is TRBV9, the J call TRBJ1-3; a possible D gene is TRBD1 (5 bases). V was pared by 0 bases and J by 8 bases, with 18 bases between. This CDR3 has 16 amino acids. The germline gives CDR1 SGDLS, CDR2 YYNGEE. The CDR3 DNA reads TGTGCCAGCAGCGTAGGGGGAGGCCCCGAAGGGGACACCATATATTTT. This codes for CASSVGGGPEGDTIYF.

V and J are TRBV4-3 and TRBJ1-3; D is unresolved. This CDR3 spans 16 amino acids. Trimming stripped 0 bases from V and 0 bases from J, with 9 bases between. The germline V gene has CDR1 LGHNA and CDR2 YSLEER. Here the CDR3 reads CASSQDQTASGNTIYF. The CDR3 DNA reads as TGCGCCAGCAGCCAAGATCAAACTGCCTCTGGAAACACCATATATTTT.

Details on this clonotype: A single base separates this from a much larger clone, so it may be a read error. The rearrangement joins TRBV4-2 to TRBJ2-1, with 8 bases fitting TRBD2. Germline loops: CDR1 LGHNA, CDR2 YNFKEQ. The CDR3 totals 16 residues. The chain's CDR3 is CASSPRIGGRLNEQVF. For the CDR3, the DNA is TGTGCCAGCAGCCCTCGAATTGGCGGGAGGCTCAATGAGCAGGTCTTC.

DNA of the CDR3: TGCAGCGTGGGGGTCCCCAATCAGCCCCAGCATTTT. Translating gives CSVGVPNQPQHF. The V call is TRBV29-1, the J call TRBJ1-5; D might be TRBD1 (5 bases). This CDR3 has 12 residues. Germline CDR1 and CDR2: SQVTM and ANQGSEA. V dropped 6 bases and J dropped 3 bases, with 9 bases sitting between them.

In its sample, this clonotype was seen many times. This chain uses TRBV10-3 with TRBJ1-2, with 7 bases that match TRBD1. V was pared by 5 bases and J by 0 bases, with 9 bases of the junction left unmatched. In germline, CDR1 is ENHRY, CDR2 SYGVKD. The CDR3 totals 16 residues. This chain's CDR3 is CAISRLTGEANYGYTF. The CDR3 DNA sequence: TGTGCCATCAGTCGATTAACAGGGGAAGCTAACTATGGCTACACCTTC.

V usage is TRBV5-1 and J usage is TRBJ2-2, with 8 bases identical to TRBD2. Losses at the gene ends were 4 bases for V and 0 bases for J; bases not matched to a gene: 14. The CDR3 is made up of 19 amino acids. The V gene's germline CDR1 is SGHRS and CDR2 YFSETQ. The chain's CDR3 is CASSLPNTSAGANTGELFF. The CDR3 DNA sequence: TGCGCCAGCAGCCTCCCTAACACGTCAGCGGGAGCGAACACCGGGGAGCTGTTTTTT.

This clonotype was counted between two and nine times. V gene TRBV10-3 combines with J gene TRBJ2-6; no clear D gene. CDR3 length equals 16 residues. Germline V gene sequence: CDR1 ENHRY, CDR2 SYGVKD. V lost 4 bases and J lost 4, with 14 bases in between. Written as DNA, the CDR3 is TGTGCCATCAGTGGTAGGGCAGAACTCGGGGCCAACGTCCTGACTTTC. Protein: CAISGRAELGANVLTF.

The CDR3 here is CASSLAGGGSSTDTQYF. CDR3 nucleotides: TGTGCCAGCAGCTTAGCGGGTGGCGGGAGTAGCACAGATACGCAGTATTTT. The J gene is TRBJ2-3, the V gene TRBV7-2, with 7 bases lining up with TRBD2. J gave up 0 bases and V 0 bases, and 6 bases lay outside the gene matches. CDR3 length: 17 residues. Germline-derived CDR1 and CDR2 are SGHTA and FQGNSA.

The chain recombines TRBV6-2 or TRBV6-3 with TRBJ1-5; 8 bases match TRBD1. V lost 7 bases to trimming and J lost 6 bases; unmatched junction nucleotides: 14. This CDR3 spans 16 amino acids. Per germline, CDR1 MNHEY and CDR2 SVGEGT. In nucleotides, the CDR3 is TGTGCCAGCACCCACGGCTCCAGGGGGCTCAGTCAGCCCCAGCATTTT. Encoded protein: CASTHGSRGLSQPQHF.

Note on this clonotype: An end of the junction does not agree with germline; a read error may underlie this. CDR3 nucleotides: TGTGCCAGCAGCTTGGGCAGAAGCTCCTACAATGAGCAGTGCTTC. Translating gives CASSLGRSSYNEQCF. The chain links TRBV7-3 to TRBJ2-1; D gene ambiguous. Germline CDR1 SGHTA, CDR2 FQGTGA. The CDR3 contains 15 residues.

This clonotype has only a few counts. The V and J genes are TRBV10-3 and TRBJ2-1; tentative D call: TRBD2 (6 bases). The CDR3 length is 14 residues. Germline V gives CDR1 ENHRY, CDR2 SYGVKD. The V gene lost 6 bases and the J gene lost 4 bases, with 13 bases spanning the gap. Written as DNA, the CDR3 is TGTGCCATCAGGGGGTCTAGCGCGTACAATGAGCAGTTCTTC. Translating it yields CAIRGSSAYNEQFF.

The chain has TRBV29-1 and TRBJ2-3, with a possible D match to TRBD2 (6 bases). Germline V CDR1 and CDR2: SQVTM, ANQGSEA. V was shortened by 6 bases and J by 2 bases, with 15 bases between the two germline ends. The CDR3 consists of 14 residues. The CDR3 here is CSVASGAPTDTQYF. The DNA of the CDR3 is TGCAGCGTGGCGTCGGGAGCCCCCACAGATACGCAGTATTTT.

This clonotype was detected a few times. The chain couples TRBV6-2 or TRBV6-3 to TRBJ2-3; 10 positions match TRBD2. The germline V gene encodes CDR1 MNHEY and CDR2 SVGEGT. V was clipped by 2 bases and J by 0 bases; unmatched bases: 11. This CDR3 has 19 amino acids. CDR3 sequence: CASSYPNARTSGSTDTQYF. As DNA, the CDR3 is TGTGCCAGCAGTTACCCCAACGCCAGGACTAGCGGTAGCACAGATACGCAGTATTTT.

The sample holds a few counts of this clonotype. The chain joins TRBV28 to TRBJ1-5; D possibly corresponds to TRBD1 (5 bases). With 1 base removed from V and 0 bases from J, the gap between germline ends came to 13 bases. This CDR3 region has 17 residues. Germline CDR1 reads MDHEN; CDR2 reads SYDVKM. The DNA for the CDR3 is TGTGCCAGCAGTTTATTGGAGGACACCTATAGCAATCAGCCCCAGCATTTT. It yields the protein CASSLLEDTYSNQPQHF.

The chain has TRBV5-1 and TRBJ1-2; no definite D call. The CDR3 consists of 14 residues. V lost 4 bases and J 4 bases, leaving 14 bases between the germline ends. Germline CDR1 is SGHRS and CDR2 is YFSETQ. The CDR3 DNA is TGCGCCAGCAGCCCCCCGACGCGCCTCTATGGCTACACCTTC. Its protein is CASSPPTRLYGYTF.

The CDR3 DNA reads as TGTGCCAGCAGCCCTTACAGGATCTCTGGAAACACCATATATTTT. Its translation: CASSPYRISGNTIYF. This chain joins TRBV7-2 and TRBJ1-3, with a weak D call TRBD1 (5 bases). Germline CDR1 SGHTA, CDR2 FQGNSA. V gave up 5 bases and J gave up 0 bases, with 11 bases separating them. CDR3 length equals 15 residues.

This clonotype has a single count. The CDR3: CASSPRLATGELFF. For the CDR3, the DNA is TGTGCCAGCAGCCCGAGACTAGCCACCGGGGAGCTGTTTTTT. The gene calls are TRBV7-2 and TRBJ2-2, with 7 nucleotides matching TRBD2. Trimming cost V 5 bases and J 4 bases; bases outside gene matches: 4. This CDR3 is built from 14 residues. CDR1 is SGHTA, CDR2 FQGNSA, per germline. Using reference TRBV7-2 and TRBJ2-2 for the parts outside the CDR3, the full variable domain is GAGVSQSPSNKVTEKGKDVELRCDPISGHTALYWYRQSLGQGLEFLIYFQGNSAPDKSGLPSDRFSAERTGGSVSTLTIQRTQQEDSAVYLCASSPRLATGELFFGEGSRLTVL.

This sequence joins TRBV4-2 and TRBJ2-1; 9 positions match TRBD2. This CDR3 region has 16 residues. The germline V gene encodes CDR1 LGHNA and CDR2 YNFKEQ. With 3 bases clipped from V and 9 bases from J, the junction kept 12 bases outside the gene matches. The CDR3 is CASSQDGAGGQVEQFF. CDR3 nucleotides: TGTGCCAGCAGCCAGGACGGGGCGGGAGGGCAGGTTGAGCAGTTCTTC.

The chain links TRBV5-1 to TRBJ1-5; D is uncertain. CDR3 length: 15 residues. Per the germline V gene, CDR1 is SGHRS and CDR2 is YFSETQ. The germline V and J ends were trimmed by 4 bases and 2 bases, with 13 bases remaining between them. The CDR3: CASSPWPWGNQPQHF. CDR3 nucleotides: TGCGCCAGCAGCCCCTGGCCCTGGGGCAATCAGCCCCAGCATTTT. The whole variable domain, filled in from reference TRBV5-1 and TRBJ1-5, reads KAGVTQTPRYLIKTRGQQVTLSCSPISGHRSVSWYQQTPGQGLQFLFEYFSETQRNKGNFPGRFSGRQFSNSRSEMNVSTLELGDSALYLCASSPWPWGNQPQHFGDGTRLSIL.

This clonotype occurred a few times. The genes are TRBV7-6 and TRBJ2-1; 9 bases align to TRBD1. Germline CDR1 and CDR2: SGHVS and FNYEAQ. Germline trimming cut 5 bases from V and 4 bases from J; bases unmatched to any gene: 6. The CDR3 is 15 residues long. Written as DNA, the CDR3 is TGTGCCAGCAGCCAGGGACAGGGATTTTACAATGAGCAGTTCTTC. Translation: CASSQGQGFYNEQFF.

This clonotype was detected a few times. This chain connects TRBV27 to TRBJ2-2; TRBD2 matches 7 bases. Germline V lookup: CDR1 MNHEY, CDR2 SMNVEV (reference sequence). The CDR3 extends over 15 amino acids. The ends lost 5 bases at V and 4 bases at J; junction bases unmatched: 7. The CDR3 sequence is CASSPTPGGTGELFF. Written as DNA, the CDR3 is TGTGCCAGCAGTCCCACCCCGGGGGGCACCGGGGAGCTGTTTTTT.

The chain carries TRBV7-2 and TRBJ1-2; D is unresolved. Germline lookup yields CDR1 SGHTA and CDR2 FQGNSA. V was shortened by 3 bases and J by 5 bases, with 13 bases between the two germline ends. The CDR3 totals 14 residues. CDR3 bases: TGTGCCAGCAGCTTCCCCGGGCCCCCGTATGGCTACACCTTC. It is translated as CASSFPGPPYGYTF.

This rearrangement joins TRBV5-4 to TRBJ2-6; D unresolved. Trimming took off 1 base at V and 0 bases at J, with 8 bases between the two ends. CDR3 size: 16 residues. CDR1 is SGHNT, CDR2 YYREEE, per germline (reference sequence). CDR3 coding DNA: TGTGCCAGCAGCTTGATCGGCAGCTCTGGGGCCAACGTCCTGACTTTC. It yields the protein CASSLIGSSGANVLTF.

The table lists this clonotype with a few counts. CDR3 in amino acids: CASSLAGGGNEQFF. In nucleotides, the CDR3 is TGTGCCAGCAGTTTAGCGGGAGGGGGTAATGAGCAGTTCTTC. The rearrangement joins TRBV28 to TRBJ2-1, with 9 bases that match TRBD2. The CDR3 covers 14 residues. The germline V gene encodes CDR1 MDHEN and CDR2 SYDVKM. Trimming removed 2 bases from V and 7 bases from J; junction bases left unmatched: 3.

This clonotype was detected ten times or more. The chain is built from TRBV20-1 and TRBJ1-2; 9 positions match TRBD1. V trimming: 0 bases; J trimming: 2 bases; junction bases outside the gene matches: 7. In germline, CDR1 is DFQATT, CDR2 SNEGSKA (reference sequence). This CDR3 has 16 residues. CDR3 sequence (DNA): TGCAGTGCTAGAGAGAACAGGGGGCGGTTGAACTATGGCTACACCTTC. Protein sequence: CSARENRGRLNYGYTF.

This rearrangement joins TRBV24-1 to TRBJ2-2; a possible D gene is TRBD2 (7 bases). The CDR3 extends over 16 amino acids. The V end lost 3 bases, the J end lost 4 bases, and 14 bases lay between the germline ends. Germline V gene sequence: CDR1 KGHDR, CDR2 SFDVKD. CDR3 sequence: CATSDRGAPRTGELFF. DNA of the CDR3: TGTGCCACCAGTGATCGGGGGGCACCTCGCACCGGGGAGCTGTTTTTT.

This clonotype appeared many times. The genes are TRBV20-1 and TRBJ1-2, with 9 bases matching TRBD1. The CDR3 extends over 14 amino acids. The V gene end was trimmed by 0 bases and the J gene end by 8 bases; junction bases not matched to a gene: 7. Per germline, CDR1 DFQATT and CDR2 SNEGSKA (reference sequence). For the CDR3, the DNA is TGCAGTGCTAGAGATGTCGACAGGGGGAAGGGCTACACCTTC. Translation: CSARDVDRGKGYTF.